The text below deals with one TCR beta chain. There is no known antigen for this receptor. Base quality data are lacking; no much larger clone is found one base away. This sample is part of a study of OX40 agonist ivuxolimab in advanced cancers. Notes on the research overall: Ivuxolimab was a fully human IgG2 agonistic monoclonal antibody targeting the costimulatory receptor OX40 (CD134). Intravenous ivuxolimab was administered to patients every 2 weeks at six dose levels: 0.01, 0.1, 0.3, 1.5, 3 and 10 mg/kg. Among the 50 to 55 dose-escalation patients, about 19 had hepatocellular carcinoma, roughly 15 melanoma, 9 renal cell carcinoma and 9 head and neck cancer. A male proportion of almost 85% and a mean age of around 60 years, ranging from roughly 23 to 80, were recorded for the dose-escalation cohort. Patients were allowed to have had prior anti-PD-1, anti-PD-L1 or anti-CTLA-4 therapy, and around 41% of the dose-escalation patients had previously received checkpoint inhibitors. Three dose-escalation patients achieved partial responses, one with hepatocellular carcinoma and two with cutaneous melanoma. Peripheral TCRbeta sequencing was intended to test whether TCR sequence diversity was altered and clonal T-cell expansion was caused by ivuxolimab. The paper describes the monotherapy dose-escalation part (N of about 47 patients) of the phase I trial of ivuxolimab.

Broader findings and caveats from the paper: In the 0.1-3.0 mg/kg groups, partial responders were among the patients with the lowest normalized peripheral clonal expansion, particularly in CD8+ T cells. Low levels of normalized T-cell clonal expansion were also seen in some nonresponding patients. Antigen specificity was not determined for the clonally expanded peripheral T cells. At doses from 0.1 to 3.0 mg/kg, clonal expansion was seen in both CD4+ and CD8+ blood T cells between baseline and week 6. On average, CD8+ T cells showed more expanded clones than CD4+ T cells after ivuxolimab.

Genomic DNA was isolated from the sorted cells so that the TCRbeta CDR3 region could be sequenced. The immunoSEQ Assay was used for sequencing of TCRbeta CDR3 regions. As stored in TCRdb, this immuneACCESS dataset retains in-frame rearrangements with V and J assigned. A fraction of the clones does not appear; measured against another copy, unresolved V genes explain less than half of the discrepancy, and the remainder lacks a known reason. For this sample the table gives about 32,000 clones, of which 75% to 85% were detected only once. Of the sample, roughly 20% falls within the top ten clones. The trial excluded patients who had a history of autoimmune disease or who were on systemic immunosuppression. Peripheral blood for TCR sequencing was drawn from every dose cohort at baseline, at cycle 4 day 1 and at cycle 7 day 1. Samples were obtained from an open-label, multicenter, first-in-human phase I dose-escalation trial of ivuxolimab. Adults with locally advanced or metastatic melanoma, renal cell, hepatocellular, or head and neck squamous cell carcinoma were enrolled in the trial. Before TCR sequencing, CD4+ T cells and CD8+ T cells were sorted from peripheral blood as separate populations.

This material consisted of CD4+ or CD8+ T cells sorted from blood, taken in a trial of the OX40 agonist ivuxolimab. This TCR came from an adult with an advanced solid tumor such as melanoma, head and neck, liver or kidney cancer.

The DNA sequence follows: TGTGCCAGCAGTTACGGGCAGCCTATCACTGAAGCTTTCTTT. It codes for CASSYGQPITEAFF. The chain is encoded by TRBV6-5 joined to TRBJ1-1; no D gene is confidently identified. V gives up 2 bases and J gives up 4 bases, and the segment between their germline ends measures 11 bases. From the cysteine through the phenylalanine, the CDR3 covers 14 amino acids. This entry keeps only the CDR3 DNA: 42 bases, framed from base 1. CDR1 and CDR2 are drawn from the germline V gene: MNHEY, SVGAGI.